This TCR beta chain is drawn from a study of blood T cells in healthy people across ages. V lost 2 bases to trimming and J lost 3 bases, with 4 bases between them. This CDR3 has 11 amino acids. CDR1 SQVTM and CDR2 ANQGSEA come from the germline V gene. A second PCR, run for roughly 7 to 11 cycles, used a sample-barcoded 5' primer plus a J-beta primer mix. CDR3-containing paired-end reads numbered at least 3 million in each sample. In TCRdb, the 5' RACE reads were re-called with MiXCR into one record per CDR3 protein. Of 1 million or so distinct CDR3 sequences listed, around 27% are singletons. Healthy Caucasians from Russia aged roughly 6 to 95 served as donors. These data also featured in a second study, about T cells of mothers and their children. This second report adds: Roughly six children and their three healthy Caucasian mothers were the donors.

Sequencing input: blood. This TCR was sampled from a girl between 2 and 10 years old in good health. The rearrangement uses TRBV29-1 and TRBJ2-5, with D hard to call. The CDR3 region has the DNA TGCAGCGTTGAAAAGGAAGAGACCCAGTACTTC. Amino acids: CSVEKEETQYF.